This paragraph covers one T cell receptor beta chain sequence. CDR3 length: 12 residues. Germline-derived CDR1 and CDR2 are MNHEY and SVGAGI. Deletions cut 7 bases from V and 0 bases from J, with 6 bases between. The data were obtained in a study of shared clonotypes between healthy human individuals. Sequencing was performed with immunoSEQ multiplex PCR; in TCRdb, only in-frame clones are kept and a portion is missing. The sample contains over a million clones, 96% of which appear only once. Source material: naive CD4+ T cells sorted from blood. The subset here: CD45RA+ positively selected. This chain links TRBV6-5 with TRBJ1-1; D call uncertain. The receptor's source is a man younger than 40 in good health. CDR3 amino acids: CASTSVNTEAFF. CDR3 DNA sequence: TGTGCCAGCACGTCAGTGAACACTGAAGCTTTCTTT.